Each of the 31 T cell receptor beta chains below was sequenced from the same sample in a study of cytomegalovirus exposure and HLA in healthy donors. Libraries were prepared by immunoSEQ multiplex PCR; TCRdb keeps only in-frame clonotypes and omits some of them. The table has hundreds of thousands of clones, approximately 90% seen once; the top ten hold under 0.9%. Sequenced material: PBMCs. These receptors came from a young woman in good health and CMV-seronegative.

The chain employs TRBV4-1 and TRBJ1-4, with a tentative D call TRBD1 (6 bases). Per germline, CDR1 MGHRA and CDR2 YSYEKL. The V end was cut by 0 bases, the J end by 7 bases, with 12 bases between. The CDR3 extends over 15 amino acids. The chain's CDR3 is CASSQDGGGGEKLFF. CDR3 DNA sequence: TGCGCCAGCAGCCAAGATGGAGGGGGGGGTGAAAAACTGTTTTTT.

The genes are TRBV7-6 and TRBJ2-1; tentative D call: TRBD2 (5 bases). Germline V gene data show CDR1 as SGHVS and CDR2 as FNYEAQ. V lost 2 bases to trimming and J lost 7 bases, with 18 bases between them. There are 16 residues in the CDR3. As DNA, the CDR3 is TGTGCCAGCAGCTTAACGGGTCTTCGGGGTGAGAATGAGCAGTTCTTC. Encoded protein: CASSLTGLRGENEQFF.

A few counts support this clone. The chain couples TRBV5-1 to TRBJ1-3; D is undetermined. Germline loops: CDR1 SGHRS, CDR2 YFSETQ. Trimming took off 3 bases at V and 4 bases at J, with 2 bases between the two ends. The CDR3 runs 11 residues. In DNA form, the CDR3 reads TGCGCCAGCAGCTCGGGAAACACCATATATTTT. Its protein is CASSSGNTIYF.

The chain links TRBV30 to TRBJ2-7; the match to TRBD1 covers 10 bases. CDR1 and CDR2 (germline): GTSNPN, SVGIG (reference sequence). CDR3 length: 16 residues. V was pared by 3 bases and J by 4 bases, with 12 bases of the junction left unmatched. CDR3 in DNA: TGTGCCTGGAGGGGGACAGGGGAGAGTTTTGGTTACGAGCAGTACTTC. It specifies CAWRGTGESFGYEQYF.

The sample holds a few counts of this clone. Here the CDR3 reads CAWSVHQRSAPQHF. The CDR3 DNA reads as TGTGCCTGGAGTGTGCATCAACGGAGCGCACCCCAGCATTTT. The rearrangement joins TRBV30 to TRBJ1-5; D not resolved. The germline gives CDR1 GTSNPN, CDR2 SVGIG (reference sequence). The ends were cut back, 0 bases at V and 10 bases at J, with 16 bases in the middle. CDR3 length: 14 amino acids.

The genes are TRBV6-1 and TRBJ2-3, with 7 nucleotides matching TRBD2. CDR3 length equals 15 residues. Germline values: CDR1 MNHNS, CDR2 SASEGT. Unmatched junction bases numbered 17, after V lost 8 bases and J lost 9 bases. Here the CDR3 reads CASVYAGDVTSTQYF. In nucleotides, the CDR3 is TGTGCCAGCGTCTACGCGGGGGACGTCACCTCCACGCAGTATTTT.

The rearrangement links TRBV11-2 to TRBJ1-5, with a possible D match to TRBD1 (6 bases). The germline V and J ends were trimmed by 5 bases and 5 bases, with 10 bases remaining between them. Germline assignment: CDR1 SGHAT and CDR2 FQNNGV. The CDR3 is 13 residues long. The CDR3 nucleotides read TGTGCCAGCAGCCGAAACAGGGATCAGCCCCAGCATTTT. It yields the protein CASSRNRDQPQHF.

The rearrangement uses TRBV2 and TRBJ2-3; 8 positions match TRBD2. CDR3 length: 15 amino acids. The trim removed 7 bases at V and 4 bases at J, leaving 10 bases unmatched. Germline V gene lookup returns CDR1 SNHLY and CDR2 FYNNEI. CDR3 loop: CASMSGSVLPDTQYF. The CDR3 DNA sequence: TGTGCCAGCATGAGCGGGAGCGTCCTCCCAGATACGCAGTATTTT.

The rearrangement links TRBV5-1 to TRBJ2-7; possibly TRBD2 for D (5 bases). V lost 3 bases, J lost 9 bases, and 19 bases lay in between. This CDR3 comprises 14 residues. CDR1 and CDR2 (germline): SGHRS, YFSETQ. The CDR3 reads CASSSTRTGIGQYF. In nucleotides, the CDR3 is TGCGCCAGCAGCTCCACCAGGACCGGGATCGGGCAGTACTTC.

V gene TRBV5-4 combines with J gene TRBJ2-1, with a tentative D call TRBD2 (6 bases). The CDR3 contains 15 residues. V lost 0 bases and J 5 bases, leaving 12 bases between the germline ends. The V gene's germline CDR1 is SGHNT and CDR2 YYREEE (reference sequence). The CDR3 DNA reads TGTGCCAGCAGCTTGGTCGGCGGAGGGGACAATGAGCAGTTCTTC. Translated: CASSLVGGGDNEQFF.

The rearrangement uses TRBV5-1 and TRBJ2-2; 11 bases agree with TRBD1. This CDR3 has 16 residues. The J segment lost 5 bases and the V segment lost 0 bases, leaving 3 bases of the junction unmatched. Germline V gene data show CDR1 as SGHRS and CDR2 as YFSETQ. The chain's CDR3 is CASSLGGQGATGELFF. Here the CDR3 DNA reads TGCGCCAGCAGCTTGGGCGGACAGGGGGCGACCGGGGAGCTGTTTTTT.

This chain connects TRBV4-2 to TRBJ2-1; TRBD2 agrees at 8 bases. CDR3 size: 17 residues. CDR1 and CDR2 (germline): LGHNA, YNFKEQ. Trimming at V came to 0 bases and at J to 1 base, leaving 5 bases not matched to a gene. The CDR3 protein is CASSQEGGLASYNEQFF. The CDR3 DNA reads TGTGCCAGCAGCCAAGAAGGCGGACTAGCTTCCTACAATGAGCAGTTCTTC.

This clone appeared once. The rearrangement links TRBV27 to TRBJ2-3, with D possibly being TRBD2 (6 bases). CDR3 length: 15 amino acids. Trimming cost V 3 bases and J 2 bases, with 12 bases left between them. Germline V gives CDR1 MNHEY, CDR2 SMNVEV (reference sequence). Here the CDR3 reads CASSFIGGSTDTQYF. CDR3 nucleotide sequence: TGTGCCAGCAGTTTCATCGGGGGATCCACAGATACGCAGTATTTT.

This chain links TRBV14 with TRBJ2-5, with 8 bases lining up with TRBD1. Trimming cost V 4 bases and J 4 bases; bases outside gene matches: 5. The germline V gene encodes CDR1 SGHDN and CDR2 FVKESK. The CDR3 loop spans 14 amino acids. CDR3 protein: CASSLRGRGETQYF. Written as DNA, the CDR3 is TGTGCCAGCAGCCTCAGGGGGCGCGGAGAGACCCAGTACTTC.

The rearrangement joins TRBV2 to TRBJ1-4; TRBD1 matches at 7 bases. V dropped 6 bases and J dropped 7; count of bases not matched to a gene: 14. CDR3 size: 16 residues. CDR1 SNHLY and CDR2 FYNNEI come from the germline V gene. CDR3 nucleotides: TGTGCCAGCAGAAAAAGGGACAGAGTGGTGGGTGAAAAACTGTTTTTT. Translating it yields CASRKRDRVVGEKLFF.

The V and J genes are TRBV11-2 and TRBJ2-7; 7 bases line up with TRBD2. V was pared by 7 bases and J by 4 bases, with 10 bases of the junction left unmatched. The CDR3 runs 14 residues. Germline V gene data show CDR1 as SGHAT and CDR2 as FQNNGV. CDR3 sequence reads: CASTHREGRYEQYF. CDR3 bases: TGTGCCAGCACCCATAGGGAGGGACGGTACGAGCAGTACTTC.

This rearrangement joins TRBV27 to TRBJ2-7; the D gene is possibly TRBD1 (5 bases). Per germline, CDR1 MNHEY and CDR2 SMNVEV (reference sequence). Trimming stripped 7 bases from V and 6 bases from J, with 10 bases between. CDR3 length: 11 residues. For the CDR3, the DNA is TGTGCCAGCACCCAGGGTCTCGAGCAGTACTTC. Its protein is CASTQGLEQYF.

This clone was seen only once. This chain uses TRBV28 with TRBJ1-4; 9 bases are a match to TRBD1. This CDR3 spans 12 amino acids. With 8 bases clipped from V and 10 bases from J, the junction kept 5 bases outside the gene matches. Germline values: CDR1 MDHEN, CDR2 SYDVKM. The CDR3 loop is CASRDREGKLFF. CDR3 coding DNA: TGTGCCAGCCGGGACAGGGAGGGAAAACTGTTTTTT.

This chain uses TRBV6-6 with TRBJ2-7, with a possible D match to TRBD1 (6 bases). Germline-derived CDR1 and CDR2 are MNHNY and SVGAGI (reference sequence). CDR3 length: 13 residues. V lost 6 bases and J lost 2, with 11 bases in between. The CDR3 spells CASSQGTTYEQYF. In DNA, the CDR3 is TGTGCCAGCAGCCAAGGGACAACCTACGAGCAGTACTTC.

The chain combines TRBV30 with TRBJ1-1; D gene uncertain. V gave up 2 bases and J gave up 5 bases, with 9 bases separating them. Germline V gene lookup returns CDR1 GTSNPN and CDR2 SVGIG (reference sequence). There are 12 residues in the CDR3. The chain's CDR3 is CAWSRTGTEAFF. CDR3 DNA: TGTGCCTGGAGTCGGACTGGAACTGAAGCTTTCTTT.

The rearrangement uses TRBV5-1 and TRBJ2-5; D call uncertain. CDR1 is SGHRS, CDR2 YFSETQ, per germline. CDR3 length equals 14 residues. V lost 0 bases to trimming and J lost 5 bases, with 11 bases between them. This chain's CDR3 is CASSLASSQETQYF. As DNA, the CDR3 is TGCGCCAGCAGCTTGGCCTCCTCCCAGGAGACCCAGTACTTC.

The CDR3 bases are TGTGCCAGCAGCATAGGAGGAAGGAATGAGCAGTTCTTC. Encoded protein: CASSIGGRNEQFF. The chain combines TRBV9 with TRBJ2-1, with D tentatively TRBD2 (5 bases). Germline values: CDR1 SGDLS, CDR2 YYNGEE. Between the trimmed V and J ends, which lost 4 bases and 7 bases, there was a span of 12 bases. CDR3 size: 13 residues.

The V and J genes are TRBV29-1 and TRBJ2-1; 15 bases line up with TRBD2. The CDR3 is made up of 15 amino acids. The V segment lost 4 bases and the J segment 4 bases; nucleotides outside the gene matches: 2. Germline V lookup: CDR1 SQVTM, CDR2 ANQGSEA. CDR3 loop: CSVAGTSGGYNEQFF. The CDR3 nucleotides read TGCAGCGTTGCCGGGACTAGCGGGGGGTACAATGAGCAGTTCTTC.

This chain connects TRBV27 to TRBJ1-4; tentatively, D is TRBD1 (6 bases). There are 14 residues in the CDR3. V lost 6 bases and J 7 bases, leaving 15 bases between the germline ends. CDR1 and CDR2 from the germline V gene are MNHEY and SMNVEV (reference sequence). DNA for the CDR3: TGTGCCAGCAGCTTCAAAATCAGGGGTGAAAAACTGTTTTTT. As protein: CASSFKIRGEKLFF.

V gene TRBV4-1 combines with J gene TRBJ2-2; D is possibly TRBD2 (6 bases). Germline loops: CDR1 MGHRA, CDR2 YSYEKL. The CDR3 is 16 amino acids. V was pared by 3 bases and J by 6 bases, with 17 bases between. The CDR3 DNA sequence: TGCGCCAGCAGCCACAGGGAGGAAGGGTGGGCCGGGGAGCTGTTTTTT. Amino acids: CASSHREEGWAGELFF.

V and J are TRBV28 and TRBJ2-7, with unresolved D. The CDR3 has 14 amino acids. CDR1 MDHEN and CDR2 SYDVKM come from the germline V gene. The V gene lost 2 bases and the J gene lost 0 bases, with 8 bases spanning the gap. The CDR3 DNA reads TGTGCCAGCAGTTTAGGCGGCACCTCCTACGAGCAGTACTTC. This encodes CASSLGGTSYEQYF.

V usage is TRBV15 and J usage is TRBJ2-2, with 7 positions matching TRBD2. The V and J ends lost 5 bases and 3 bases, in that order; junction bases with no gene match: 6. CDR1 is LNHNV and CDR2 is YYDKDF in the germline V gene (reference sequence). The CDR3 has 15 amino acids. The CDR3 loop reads CATSVPGRDTGELFF. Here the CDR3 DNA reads TGTGCCACCAGCGTCCCTGGGAGGGACACCGGGGAGCTGTTTTTT. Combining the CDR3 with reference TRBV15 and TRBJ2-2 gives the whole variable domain DAMVIQNPRYQVTQFGKPVTLSCSQTLNHNVMYWYQQKSSQAPKLLFHYYDKDFNNEADTPDNFQSRRPNTSFCFLDIRSPGLGDTAMYLCATSVPGRDTGELFFGEGSRLTVL.

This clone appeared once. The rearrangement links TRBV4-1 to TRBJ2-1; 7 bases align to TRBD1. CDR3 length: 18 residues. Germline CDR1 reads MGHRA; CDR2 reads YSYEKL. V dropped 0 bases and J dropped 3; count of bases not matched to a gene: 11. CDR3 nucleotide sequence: TGCGCCAGCAGCCAAGATGGTACAGGGGTGAATGGCTACAATGAGCAGTTCTTC. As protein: CASSQDGTGVNGYNEQFF.

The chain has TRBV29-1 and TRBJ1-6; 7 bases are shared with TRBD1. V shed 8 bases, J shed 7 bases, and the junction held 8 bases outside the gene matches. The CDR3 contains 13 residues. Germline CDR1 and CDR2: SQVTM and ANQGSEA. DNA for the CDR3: TGCAGCCCCCCTAGGGGGCGGAATTCACCCCTCCACTTT. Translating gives CSPPRGRNSPLHF.

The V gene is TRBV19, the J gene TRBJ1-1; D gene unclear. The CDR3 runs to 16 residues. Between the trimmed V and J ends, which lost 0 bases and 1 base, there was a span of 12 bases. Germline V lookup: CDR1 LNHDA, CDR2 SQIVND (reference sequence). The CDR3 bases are TGTGCCAGTAGTATAGATCGGGGTTGGTCGAACACTGAAGCTTTCTTT. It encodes CASSIDRGWSNTEAFF.

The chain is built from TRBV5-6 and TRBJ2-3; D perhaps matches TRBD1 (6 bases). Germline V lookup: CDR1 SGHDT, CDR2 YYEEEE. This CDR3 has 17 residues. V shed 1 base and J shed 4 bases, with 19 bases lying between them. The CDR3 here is CASSLKGRGFVADTQYF. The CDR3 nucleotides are TGTGCCAGCAGCTTGAAGGGCAGGGGATTTGTGGCAGATACGCAGTATTTT.